The 18 T cell receptor beta chains presented below share a single source sample, sequenced in a study of T cell changes during pregnancy in multiple sclerosis (dated by TCRdb to between 2018 and 2020). Libraries came from the immunoSEQ multiplex PCR assay. Drawn from immuneACCESS, this table holds only the in-frame rearrangements with V and J called that TCRdb kept. Clones are partly lost; checked studies trace under half to an unresolved V gene and leave the rest unexplained. This sample gives tens of thousands of clones in total; roughly 95% of them show up just once. Jointly, the top ten make up approximately 1% of the sample. The specimen was peripheral blood, collected in the second trimester of pregnancy. The receptors derive from a female donor with multiple sclerosis, enrolled in a pregnancy study.

This chain joins TRBV13 and TRBJ2-3; the match to TRBD2 covers 9 bases. Trimming took 4 bases from V and 0 from J; bases not matched to a gene: 11. This CDR3 contains 18 residues. The germline V gene encodes CDR1 PRHDT and CDR2 FYEKMQ (reference sequence). CDR3 bases: TGTGCCAGCAGCTCTAGGGTAGCGGGGGATACTAGCACAGATACGCAGTATTTT. It specifies CASSSRVAGDTSTDTQYF.

This rearrangement joins TRBV6-5 to TRBJ1-1; D remains unclear. This CDR3 is 14 amino acids long. Deletions cut 0 bases from V and 1 base from J, with 6 bases between. CDR1 is MNHEY and CDR2 is SVGAGI in the germline V gene. CDR3 sequence reads: CASSYSRRNTEAFF. The CDR3 DNA follows: TGTGCCAGCAGTTACTCGAGAAGGAACACTGAAGCTTTCTTT.

The CDR3 nucleotides read TGTGCCAGCAGTCTCAGGGGTACCCACCATGGCTACACCTTC. Protein: CASSLRGTHHGYTF. The chain is built from TRBV6-5 and TRBJ1-2; TRBD1 is a possible D gene (6 bases). This CDR3 has 14 residues. CDR1 and CDR2 from the germline V gene are MNHEY and SVGAGI. Trimming cost V 5 bases and J 6 bases, with 16 bases left between them.

The chain employs TRBV10-2 and TRBJ2-7; 7 nucleotides align to TRBD2. CDR1 is WSHSY, CDR2 SAAADI, per germline. This CDR3 has 13 amino acids. The V and J ends lost 4 bases and 3 bases, in that order; junction bases with no gene match: 3. The CDR3 spells CASSGTSIYEQYF. CDR3 DNA sequence: TGCGCCAGCAGTGGGACTAGTATCTACGAGCAGTACTTC.

The chain employs TRBV7-6 and TRBJ1-1; no firm D call. CDR1 SGHVS and CDR2 FNYEAQ come from the germline V gene. Trimming pared 1 base from V and 0 bases from J, leaving 12 bases between. This CDR3 has 16 amino acids. The CDR3 region is CASSLVGPPMNTEAFF. In DNA, the CDR3 is TGTGCCAGCAGCTTAGTTGGCCCACCCATGAACACTGAAGCTTTCTTT.

V gene TRBV5-1 combines with J gene TRBJ2-2, with D possibly matching TRBD1 (6 bases). Trimming shortened V by 3 bases and J by 0 bases, and 6 bases separated the two germline ends. There are 14 residues in the CDR3. Per germline, CDR1 SGHRS and CDR2 YFSETQ. The chain's CDR3 is CASSWDTNTGELFF. The CDR3 DNA reads TGCGCCAGCAGCTGGGACACGAACACCGGGGAGCTGTTTTTT.

This sequence joins TRBV5-1 and TRBJ2-5; 15 bases align to TRBD2. V was clipped by 3 bases and J by 5 bases; unmatched bases: 11. The germline V gene has CDR1 SGHRS and CDR2 YFSETQ. The CDR3 has 18 residues. The CDR3 nucleotides are TGCGCCAGCAGCTCAGGACTAGCGGGAGGGGTCCTGCAGGAGACCCAGTACTTC. Its protein product is CASSSGLAGGVLQETQYF.

The V gene is TRBV7-2, the J gene TRBJ1-1; D is unclear. Germline V CDR1 and CDR2: SGHTA, FQGNSA. V lost 5 bases to trimming and J lost 0 bases, with 13 bases between them. This CDR3 contains 15 residues. In nucleotides, the CDR3 is TGTGCCAGCAGCCCGAGGGCGAGGGTGAACACTGAAGCTTTCTTT. This gives the protein CASSPRARVNTEAFF.

J is TRBJ1-1 and V is TRBV5-1; 7 bases are a match to TRBD1. Germline CDR1 reads SGHRS; CDR2 reads YFSETQ. The V gene end was trimmed by 1 base and the J gene end by 5 bases; junction bases not matched to a gene: 8. The CDR3 is made up of 15 amino acids. The CDR3 reads CASSLTRGLGTEAFF. In nucleotides, the CDR3 is TGCGCCAGCAGCTTGACGAGGGGGCTGGGAACTGAAGCTTTCTTT.

This chain connects TRBV25-1 to TRBJ2-3; a weak D match, TRBD1 (5 bases). CDR3 length equals 17 residues. Germline V gene lookup returns CDR1 MGHDK and CDR2 SYGVNS. V gave up 6 bases and J gave up 4 bases, with 23 bases separating them. CDR3 nucleotide sequence: TGTGCCAGCAGCCCAGGCCAGGGCAAAGAAAGACCAGATACGCAGTATTTT. Protein sequence: CASSPGQGKERPDTQYF.

This clone has only one observation. The CDR3: CASSSRRTALANYGYTF. CDR3 bases: TGTGCCAGCAGCTCCCGGCGGACGGCACTAGCTAACTATGGCTACACCTTC. The chain recombines TRBV5-6 with TRBJ1-2, with no clear D. V was trimmed by 3 bases and J by 0 bases, leaving 18 bases between them. Looked up from germline, CDR1 is SGHDT and CDR2 is YYEEEE. The CDR3 length is 17 residues.

This sequence joins TRBV2 and TRBJ2-7; D perhaps matches TRBD2 (6 bases). The V gene lost 1 base and the J gene lost 2 bases, with 12 bases spanning the gap. The germline gives CDR1 SNHLY, CDR2 FYNNEI. The CDR3 loop spans 15 amino acids. The CDR3 region has the DNA TGTGCCAGCAGTGAAGGGAGGGGCAGGGCCTACGAGCAGTACTTC. Protein product: CASSEGRGRAYEQYF.

The CDR3 loop is CASSYRGLQETQYF. The CDR3, as DNA: TGTGCCAGCAGTTACAGGGGACTACAAGAGACCCAGTACTTC. This chain connects TRBV6-6 to TRBJ2-5; 7 bases are shared with TRBD2. The J segment lost 2 bases and the V segment lost 2 bases, leaving 2 bases of the junction unmatched. In germline, CDR1 is MNHNY, CDR2 SVGAGI (reference sequence). The CDR3 extends over 14 amino acids.

The chain is built from TRBV27 and TRBJ1-2; D not resolved. This CDR3 contains 12 residues. From germline, CDR1 is MNHEY and CDR2 SMNVEV (reference sequence). V was trimmed by 6 bases and J by 5 bases, leaving 10 bases between them. CDR3 loop: CASSPAGYGYTF. CDR3 bases: TGTGCCAGCAGCCCGGCGGGATATGGCTACACCTTC.

The chain employs TRBV4-3 and TRBJ2-7; TRBD2 agrees at 8 bases. J gave up 5 bases and V 9 bases, and 18 bases lay outside the gene matches. CDR1 LGHNA and CDR2 YSLEER come from the germline V gene. CDR3 size: 16 residues. The CDR3, as DNA: TGCGCCAGTTCGGCCGGGACTAGGCTTTCAATCCACGAGCAGTACTTC. Protein product: CASSAGTRLSIHEQYF.

This clone was counted a few times. The chain combines TRBV30 with TRBJ1-3; 10 nucleotides match TRBD1. The ends lost 2 bases at V and 4 bases at J; junction bases unmatched: 8. CDR3 length: 16 residues. Germline-derived CDR1 and CDR2 are GTSNPN and SVGIG (reference sequence). CDR3 sequence: CAWSSGTGVRGNTIYF. CDR3 DNA: TGTGCCTGGAGTTCCGGGACAGGGGTGCGGGGAAACACCATATATTTT.

This clone was recorded a few times. This rearrangement joins TRBV27 to TRBJ1-1; TRBD1 agrees at 7 bases. The CDR3 extends over 16 amino acids. The V gene end was trimmed by 6 bases and the J gene end by 3 bases; junction bases not matched to a gene: 13. Looked up from germline, CDR1 is MNHEY and CDR2 is SMNVEV (reference sequence). The CDR3 coding sequence is TGTGCCAGCAGCCCACGACAGGGCCCTCGGGACACTGAAGCTTTCTTT. Its protein product is CASSPRQGPRDTEAFF.

J is TRBJ2-7 and V is TRBV29-1, with 15 bases matching TRBD2. Per the germline V gene, CDR1 is SQVTM and CDR2 is ANQGSEA. The CDR3 spans 14 residues. Germline trimming cut 7 bases from V and 2 bases from J; bases unmatched to any gene: 3. CDR3 sequence: CSGTSGRAPYEQYF. The CDR3 region has the DNA TGCAGCGGGACTAGCGGGAGGGCTCCCTACGAGCAGTACTTC.